This TCR beta chain was sequenced for a study of spatial heterogeneity in lung cancer. Study summary: Researchers sequenced follow-up PBMC samples if they had them, and these came a median of about two years after resection.

Per germline, CDR1 MNHNY and CDR2 SVGAGI (reference sequence). Trimming took 0 bases from V and 5 from J, leaving 20 bases between them. The CDR3 consists of 18 residues. Time point of the sample: blood at routine non-recurrence follow-up after resection. Sequencing was performed on whole RNA extracted from tumor and nontumor lung tissue, or from frozen PBMC, and the material was left unsorted. This clonotype was counted many times. Using its own MiXCR run on the 5' RACE reads, TCRdb lists one record per CDR3 protein. Of about 30,000 distinct CDR3 sequences in the sample, approximately 6% were seen once.

The source is a male donor with early-stage non-small cell lung cancer. The rearrangement links TRBV6-6 to TRBJ1-5; the D gene is possibly TRBD1 (6 bases). This specimen was PBMCs, taken at follow-up. In DNA, the CDR3 is TGTGCCAGCAGTTACTCTGTTGTGGGGGCCCCTGTCGATCAGCCCCAGCATTTT. Its translation: CASSYSVVGAPVDQPQHF.